Listed below are T cell receptor beta chains from one sample, sequenced in a study of cytomegalovirus exposure and HLA in healthy donors. The table came from immunoSEQ multiplex PCR; TCRdb's copy has only in-frame clones and leaves some out. The sample includes 110,000 to 150,000 clones, roughly 85% of them seen just once. Sample: PBMCs. All receptors come from a woman in her twenties or thirties in good health and CMV-seronegative. Each CDR3 is given with its conserved first and last residue. Each record gives: clone size, V gene, D gene, J gene, CDR3 DNA, CDR3 protein. D genes are given only for firm matches. Some rows mark clone size as missing; the rest say once, few, many or name a class of expanded clone.

clone size: .
V gene: TRBV6-1
D gene: .
J gene: TRBJ1-1
CDR3 DNA: TGTGCCAGCAGTGAAGCGAGGGGGATGAACACTGAAGCTTTCTTT
CDR3 protein: CASSEARGMNTEAFF

clone size: .
V gene: TRBV7-2
D gene: TRBD2
J gene: TRBJ2-5
CDR3 DNA: TGTGCCAGCAGCTTAGGGGAAACTAGCGGGGTTGAGACCCAGTACTTC
CDR3 protein: CASSLGETSGVETQYF

clone size: once
V gene: TRBV7-9
D gene: .
J gene: TRBJ1-6
CDR3 DNA: TGTGCCAGCAGCCCCCGGGACACAAATTCACCCCTCCACTTT
CDR3 protein: CASSPRDTNSPLHF

clone size: .
V gene: TRBV6-6
D gene: .
J gene: TRBJ1-5
CDR3 DNA: TGTGCCAGCAGTTTTGGACAGCCCCAGCCCCAGCATTTT
CDR3 protein: CASSFGQPQPQHF

clone size: few
V gene: TRBV7-3
D gene: TRBD1
J gene: TRBJ2-2
CDR3 DNA: TGTGCCAGCAGCTCCACAGGGGCGAACACCGGGGAGCTGTTTTTT
CDR3 protein: CASSSTGANTGELFF

clone size: .
V gene: TRBV5-1
D gene: TRBD2
J gene: TRBJ2-1
CDR3 DNA: TGCGCCAGCAGCTTGCTAGCGGGGGGGCCGGAGGGTGAGCAGTTCTTC
CDR3 protein: CASSLLAGGPEGEQFF

clone size: .
V gene: TRBV7-2
D gene: .
J gene: TRBJ2-7
CDR3 DNA: TGTGCCAGCAGCTTAGGGTTAGGCCGGACACGTTTTGAGCAGTACTTC
CDR3 protein: CASSLGLGRTRFEQYF

clone size: .
V gene: TRBV6-4
D gene: .
J gene: TRBJ1-1
CDR3 DNA: TGTGCCAGCAGAGCTTTTGAGGACAGGAACACTGAAGCTTTCTTT
CDR3 protein: CASRAFEDRNTEAFF

clone size: .
V gene: TRBV9
D gene: .
J gene: TRBJ2-3
CDR3 DNA: TGTGCCAGCAGCGGAAGACAGGACCTAAGCACAGATACGCAGTATTTT
CDR3 protein: CASSGRQDLSTDTQYF

clone size: .
V gene: TRBV7-2
D gene: TRBD1
J gene: TRBJ2-7
CDR3 DNA: TGTGCCAGCAGCTTACGACAGGGGGATAGCTACGAGCAGTACTTC
CDR3 protein: CASSLRQGDSYEQYF

clone size: .
V gene: TRBV6-5
D gene: TRBD1
J gene: TRBJ1-2
CDR3 DNA: TGTGCCAGCAGTCTGGGAGGGGACAGGTTTGTTGGCTACACCTTC
CDR3 protein: CASSLGGDRFVGYTF

clone size: .
V gene: TRBV5-4
D gene: TRBD1
J gene: TRBJ1-3
CDR3 DNA: TGTGCCAGCAGCCGCACCGGGACAGTAGGAAACACCATATATTTT
CDR3 protein: CASSRTGTVGNTIYF

clone size: .
V gene: TRBV6-5
D gene: .
J gene: TRBJ1-1
CDR3 DNA: TGTGCCAGCAGTTACGAAGGCAGGATCAACACTGAAGCTTTCTTT
CDR3 protein: CASSYEGRINTEAFF

clone size: .
V gene: TRBV6-6
D gene: .
J gene: TRBJ1-4
CDR3 DNA: TGTGCCAGCAGCCGGACTAATGAAAAACTGTTTTTT
CDR3 protein: CASSRTNEKLFF

clone size: .
V gene: TRBV7-8
D gene: .
J gene: TRBJ2-1
CDR3 DNA: TGTGCCAGCAGCTTAGCGGGGGCTAGTCCCCATGAGCAGTTCTTC
CDR3 protein: CASSLAGASPHEQFF

clone size: .
V gene: TRBV30
D gene: .
J gene: TRBJ2-5
CDR3 DNA: TGTGCCTGGAGTGTAACGGGGGGCACGAAGACCCAGTACTTC
CDR3 protein: CAWSVTGGTKTQYF

clone size: once
V gene: TRBV5-6
D gene: .
J gene: TRBJ1-2
CDR3 DNA: TGTGCCAGCCATCAGCAGGGTTTATCGAACTATGGCTACACCTTC
CDR3 protein: CASHQQGLSNYGYTF

clone size: .
V gene: TRBV18
D gene: .
J gene: TRBJ1-1
CDR3 DNA: TGTGCCAGCTCACCAATCGGGACACTTAACACTGAAGCTTTCTTT
CDR3 protein: CASSPIGTLNTEAFF

clone size: .
V gene: TRBV27
D gene: .
J gene: TRBJ1-4
CDR3 DNA: TGTGCCAGCAATAAGGGGGGGGCTAATGAAAAACTGTTTTTT
CDR3 protein: CASNKGGANEKLFF

clone size: .
V gene: TRBV9
D gene: .
J gene: TRBJ2-1
CDR3 DNA: TGTGCCAGCAGCGTCCCCCCCGAGGAAGAGCAGTTCTTC
CDR3 protein: CASSVPPEEEQFF

clone size: .
V gene: TRBV6-5
D gene: .
J gene: TRBJ1-6
CDR3 DNA: TGTGCCAGCAGTTACTCGATTCAGGGGAATTCACCCCTCCACTTT
CDR3 protein: CASSYSIQGNSPLHF

clone size: .
V gene: TRBV5-6
D gene: TRBD1
J gene: TRBJ2-7
CDR3 DNA: TGTGCCAGCAGCCCGGACAGGGGCTCCCCCTACGAGCAGTACTTC
CDR3 protein: CASSPDRGSPYEQYF

clone size: .
V gene: TRBV19
D gene: .
J gene: TRBJ2-3
CDR3 DNA: TGTGCCAGTAGTATGGAACCACAGGGTGCGGGCGATACGCAGTATTTT
CDR3 protein: CASSMEPQGAGDTQYF

clone size: .
V gene: TRBV7-2
D gene: .
J gene: TRBJ2-2
CDR3 DNA: TGTGCCAGCAGCTCGGGACACATCACCGGGGAGCTGTTTTTT
CDR3 protein: CASSSGHITGELFF

clone size: .
V gene: TRBV25-1
D gene: .
J gene: TRBJ1-3
CDR3 DNA: TGTGCCAGCACCCCCAGCTCCCGGGACTCTGGAAACACCATATATTTT
CDR3 protein: CASTPSSRDSGNTIYF

clone size: once
V gene: TRBV5-4
D gene: TRBD2
J gene: TRBJ2-3
CDR3 DNA: TGTGCCAGCAGCTCAACCCCCCTATTAGCGGGGGGGCAAGATACGCAGTATTTT
CDR3 protein: CASSSTPLLAGGQDTQYF

clone size: .
V gene: TRBV5-1
D gene: TRBD1
J gene: TRBJ1-1
CDR3 DNA: TGCGCCAGCAGCCCCACAGGGGGTGACACTGAAGCTTTCTTT
CDR3 protein: CASSPTGGDTEAFF

clone size: .
V gene: TRBV2
D gene: TRBD1
J gene: TRBJ1-2
CDR3 DNA: TGTGCCAGCAGTGCTCCCCTGGACAGGGAGGACTATGGCTACACCTTC
CDR3 protein: CASSAPLDREDYGYTF

clone size: .
V gene: TRBV7-9
D gene: .
J gene: TRBJ2-1
CDR3 DNA: TGTGCCAGCAGCCCAGACGGGGGTGGGGGCAATGAGCAGTTCTTC
CDR3 protein: CASSPDGGGGNEQFF

clone size: .
V gene: TRBV7-2
D gene: .
J gene: TRBJ1-4
CDR3 DNA: TGTGCCAGCAGCAGAGGGGGGGATCGGAGTGAAAAACTGTTTTTT
CDR3 protein: CASSRGGDRSEKLFF

clone size: .
V gene: TRBV5-4
D gene: TRBD1
J gene: TRBJ1-1
CDR3 DNA: TGTGCCAGCAGCTCAAGAATGGGACAGGGGGCCGGTGAAGCTTTCTTT
CDR3 protein: CASSSRMGQGAGEAFF

clone size: .
V gene: TRBV5-6
D gene: TRBD1
J gene: TRBJ1-6
CDR3 DNA: TGTGCCAGCAGCCTCTTCACAGGGGAGAGTTCACCCCTCCACTTT
CDR3 protein: CASSLFTGESSPLHF

clone size: .
V gene: TRBV5-1
D gene: .
J gene: TRBJ1-2
CDR3 DNA: TGCGCCAGCAGCTTAACAGATAACTATGGCTACACCTTC
CDR3 protein: CASSLTDNYGYTF

clone size: .
V gene: TRBV7-8
D gene: .
J gene: TRBJ1-4
CDR3 DNA: TGTGCCAGCAGCTTACAGGGGAATGAAAAACTGTTTTTT
CDR3 protein: CASSLQGNEKLFF

clone size: .
V gene: TRBV11-2
D gene: .
J gene: TRBJ1-1
CDR3 DNA: TGTGCCAGCAGCTCACAGGCACAGAACACTGAAGCTTTCTTT
CDR3 protein: CASSSQAQNTEAFF

clone size: .
V gene: TRBV5-6
D gene: TRBD1
J gene: TRBJ2-2
CDR3 DNA: TGTGCCAGCAGCTTAAACAGGGGGTCGGCCGGGGAGCTGTTTTTT
CDR3 protein: CASSLNRGSAGELFF

clone size: .
V gene: TRBV19
D gene: .
J gene: TRBJ1-1
CDR3 DNA: TGTGCCAGCGAAAGGGACACCATGAACACTGAAGCTTTCTTT
CDR3 protein: CASERDTMNTEAFF

clone size: few
V gene: TRBV7-9
D gene: .
J gene: TRBJ1-1
CDR3 DNA: TGTGCCAGCAGCTTAGGGACTGTTGGAGCTTTCTTT
CDR3 protein: CASSLGTVGAFF

clone size: once
V gene: TRBV5-4
D gene: TRBD1
J gene: TRBJ2-3
CDR3 DNA: TGTGCCAGCAGCCACGGTAGGACAGGGGTCGTATTCACAGATACGCAGTATTTT
CDR3 protein: CASSHGRTGVVFTDTQYF

clone size: .
V gene: TRBV5-1
D gene: TRBD2
J gene: TRBJ2-1
CDR3 DNA: TGCGCCAGCATAGGAGGCGGGGGGGGAAAATACAATGAGCAGTTCTTC
CDR3 protein: CASIGGGGGKYNEQFF

clone size: .
V gene: TRBV4-1
D gene: TRBD1
J gene: TRBJ1-3
CDR3 DNA: TGCGCCAGCAGCCAAGATCAGGACAGGGGCTCTGGAAACACCATATATTTT
CDR3 protein: CASSQDQDRGSGNTIYF

clone size: .
V gene: TRBV2
D gene: .
J gene: TRBJ1-6
CDR3 DNA: TGTGCCAGCACCGAAGGGGGTCAGCCCAATTCACCCCTCCACTTT
CDR3 protein: CASTEGGQPNSPLHF

clone size: .
V gene: TRBV6-5
D gene: TRBD1
J gene: TRBJ1-2
CDR3 DNA: TGTGCCAGCAGGGGGTCAGGGGGCGGCTATGGCTACACCTTC
CDR3 protein: CASRGSGGGYGYTF

clone size: .
V gene: TRBV27
D gene: TRBD2
J gene: TRBJ2-5
CDR3 DNA: TGTGCCAGCAGTCCCCTAGCGGGGGGGCCCGGGCAAGAGACCCAGTACTTC
CDR3 protein: CASSPLAGGPGQETQYF

clone size: .
V gene: TRBV5-4
D gene: TRBD1
J gene: TRBJ2-7
CDR3 DNA: TGTGCCAGCAGCTGGACAGGAAACTACGAGCAGTACTTC
CDR3 protein: CASSWTGNYEQYF

clone size: .
V gene: TRBV19
D gene: TRBD2
J gene: TRBJ2-5
CDR3 DNA: TGTGCCAGTAGTGCTAGCGGGTTAGGGATACGGACCCAGTACTTC
CDR3 protein: CASSASGLGIRTQYF

clone size: .
V gene: TRBV5-4
D gene: TRBD1
J gene: TRBJ1-2
CDR3 DNA: TGTGCCAGCAGCACCCGCACGACAGGGAACTATGGCTACACCTTC
CDR3 protein: CASSTRTTGNYGYTF

clone size: .
V gene: TRBV5-6
D gene: TRBD2
J gene: TRBJ2-1
CDR3 DNA: TGTGCCAGCAGCTTTAGCGGGGGGCGCTACAATGAGCAGTTCTTC
CDR3 protein: CASSFSGGRYNEQFF

clone size: once
V gene: TRBV19
D gene: TRBD1
J gene: TRBJ1-2
CDR3 DNA: TGTGCCAGTAGTATAGGGACAGGGGGCGGCTACACCTTC
CDR3 protein: CASSIGTGGGYTF

clone size: .
V gene: TRBV28
D gene: TRBD1
J gene: TRBJ1-1
CDR3 DNA: TGTGCCAGCATCAAACGGACAGGGAGGACTGAAGCTTTCTTT
CDR3 protein: CASIKRTGRTEAFF

clone size: .
V gene: TRBV7-9
D gene: TRBD1
J gene: TRBJ1-2
CDR3 DNA: TGTGCCAGCAGCTTAGCCCAGGGGGCCGGAGGCTACACCTTC
CDR3 protein: CASSLAQGAGGYTF